One and the same sample provided the 32 T cell receptor beta chains below, sequenced in a study of tumor and adjacent non-tumor tissue in lung cancer. RNA was extracted from bulk tissue without any cell sorting. A modified ARM-PCR protocol with three rounds of nested PCR amplified TCRbeta. MiXCR, applied by TCRdb to the multiplex PCR reads, yields one record per CDR3 protein. The sample consists of about 110,000 distinct CDR3 sequences, about 75% of them appearing once. Sequenced material: lung tumor tissue. These receptors were taken from a woman aged 60 to 75 with non-small cell lung cancer.

To note about this clonotype: A read error may be the cause here, since a much bigger clone is one base away. The chain has TRBV6-5 and TRBJ2-7; TRBD1 matches at 9 bases. The CDR3 length is 17 residues. V shed 5 bases, J shed 0 bases, and the junction held 11 bases outside the gene matches. Looked up from germline, CDR1 is MNHEY and CDR2 is SVGAGI. The CDR3 loop is CASSPGQGLLSSYEQYF. In DNA form, the CDR3 reads TGTGCCAGCAGTCCGGGACAGGGCCTTCTGTCCTCCTACGAGCAGTACTTC.

About this clonotype: A much larger clone sits a single nucleotide away, making a read error possible. V usage is TRBV4-2 and J usage is TRBJ2-3; D perhaps matches TRBD2 (6 bases). Germline values: CDR1 LGHNA, CDR2 YNFKEQ. The length of the CDR3 is 17 residues. CDR3 sequence: CASSQSVTGVGTYTQYF. DNA for the CDR3: TGTGCCAGCAGCCAATCCGTCACGGGAGTAGGCACATATACGCAGTATTTT.

This clonotype was found a few times. Being one base from a much bigger clone, this may be a read error. The V call is TRBV6-5, the J call TRBJ1-2; tentative D call: TRBD1 (5 bases). The CDR3 totals 16 residues. Germline V gene sequence: CDR1 MNHEY, CDR2 SVGAGI. V dropped 2 bases and J dropped 12 bases, with 25 bases sitting between them. CDR3 nucleotide sequence: TGTGCCAGCAGTTACAAGTTACAGGCTCCCCTTATTGCTAACACCTTC. Protein: CASSYKLQAPLIANTF.

Details on this clonotype: The junction shows a germline mismatch at one end, possibly a read error. This chain uses TRBV11-3 with TRBJ2-1; D might be TRBD2 (7 bases). This CDR3 has 17 residues. Germline CDR1 and CDR2: SGHNT and YENEEA. Written as DNA, the CDR3 is TGTCCCAGCAGCTTAGAGTTGATTGGCGGGGGCCACAATGAGCAGTTCTTC. Its protein is CPSSLELIGGGHNEQFF.

The chain recombines TRBV11-2 with TRBJ2-2, with TRBD2 as a possible D gene (5 bases). V was shortened by 4 bases and J by 6 bases, with 9 bases between the two germline ends. The V gene's germline CDR1 is SGHAT and CDR2 FQNNGV. This CDR3 comprises 13 residues. The chain's CDR3 is CASSSQRAGELFF. The CDR3 coding sequence is TGTGCCAGCAGCTCTCAGAGGGCCGGGGAGCTGTTTTTT.

The chain has TRBV11-2 and TRBJ2-2, with D unresolved. CDR1 SGHAT and CDR2 FQNNGV come from the germline V gene. The CDR3 has 12 amino acids. CDR3 in DNA: TGTACCATCAGCGCGGACACCGGGGAGCTGTTTTTT. Amino acids: CTISADTGELFF.

This chain connects TRBV14 to TRBJ1-6; 9 nucleotides agree with TRBD1. Germline loops: CDR1 SGHDN, CDR2 FVKESK. This CDR3 is 13 amino acids long. J was trimmed by 14 bases and V by 4 bases; bases with no gene match: 6. CDR3 DNA: TGTGCCAGCAGCCGGGACGACAGGGGGTCCCTCCACTTT. It encodes CASSRDDRGSLHF. Full variable domain (outside the CDR3, taken from reference TRBV14 and TRBJ1-6): EAGVTQFPSHSVIEKGQTVTLRCDPISGHDNLYWYRRVMGKEIKFLLHFVKESKQDESGMPNNRFLAERTGGTYSTLKVQPAELEDSGVYFCASSRDDRGSLHFGNGTRLTVT.

In the case of this clonotype: One end of the junction fails to match germline, which may point to a read error. This chain links TRBV12-3 or TRBV12-4 with TRBJ2-5, with a tentative D call TRBD1 (5 bases). The CDR3 spans 15 residues. The CDR3 protein is CASSLAQGNKETQCF. The DNA of the CDR3 is TGTGCCAGCAGTTTAGCGCAGGGAAACAAAGAGACTCAGTGCTTC.

In the case of this clonotype: A read error is possible here, since a much larger clone lies one base away. This sequence joins TRBV24-1 and TRBJ2-2, with 8 bases fitting TRBD1. This CDR3 contains 14 residues. Germline lookup yields CDR1 KGHDR and CDR2 SFDVKD. The V and J ends lost 7 bases and 3 bases, in that order; junction bases with no gene match: 3. The CDR3 reads CATSRGQDTGELFF. The CDR3 DNA follows: TGTGCCACCAGCAGGGGGCAGGACACCGGGGAGCTGTTTTTT.

On this clonotype: Because the CDR3 is missing its conserved closing phenylalanine or tryptophan, this is likely a read error. The chain employs TRBV28 and TRBJ2-1, with TRBD1 matching over 7 bases. Germline CDR1 is MDHEN and CDR2 is SYDVKM. The CDR3 contains 14 residues. V dropped 6 bases and J dropped 4; count of bases not matched to a gene: 6. The CDR3 nucleotides are TGTGCCAGCAGCCGGGCAGGGGGATACAATGAGCAGTTCTCC. Encoded protein: CASSRAGGYNEQFS.

The chain employs TRBV6-5 and TRBJ1-6; possible D gene TRBD1, 5 bases. CDR3 length: 14 amino acids. V was cut by 0 bases and J by 11 bases, with 11 bases left in between. Germline CDR1 MNHEY, CDR2 SVGAGI. The CDR3 coding sequence is TGTGCCAGCAGTTACTCACCAGGGAATACACCCCTCCACTTT. Translating it yields CASSYSPGNTPLHF.

Comment on this clonotype: The junction and the germline gene differ at one end; a read error may be behind it. This chain uses TRBV20-1 with TRBJ1-1; TRBD1 matches at 7 bases. The CDR3 is made up of 16 amino acids. Germline V gene sequence: CDR1 DFQATT, CDR2 SNEGSKA (reference sequence). The CDR3 loop reads CSARRQGSSMNTEAFF. Written as DNA, the CDR3 is TGCAGTGCTAGAAGACAGGGTTCTTCGATGAACACTGAAGCTTTCTTC.

Details on this clonotype: The germline gene is not matched at one end of the junction; a read error may be the cause. This chain uses TRBV28 with TRBJ2-1; D is perhaps TRBD1 or TRBD2 (5 bases each). CDR1 is MDHEN and CDR2 is SYDVKM in the germline V gene. The CDR3 consists of 14 residues. CDR3 protein: CPSSYSGTNAEQFF. Here the CDR3 DNA reads TGTCCCAGTAGTTACTCCGGGACCAATGCGGAGCAGTTCTTC.

The count of this clonotype is one. A much more abundant neighbour one base away suggests this may be a read error. The rearrangement joins TRBV6-2 or TRBV6-3 to TRBJ2-1; D unclear. V lost 5 bases, J lost 11 bases, and 13 bases lay in between. The length of the CDR3 is 12 residues. Germline CDR1 and CDR2: MNHEY and SVGEGT. DNA for the CDR3: TGTGCCAGCAGTAACCCTTCCGTTAAGCAGTTCTTC. Encoded protein: CASSNPSVKQFF.

Worth noting for this clonotype: The conserved final phenylalanine or tryptophan is absent from the CDR3, which likely points to a read error. CDR3 protein: CASSLLTKDTQYI. The CDR3 DNA reads TGTGCCAGCAGCTTACTAACGAAAGATACGCAGTATATT. The chain has TRBV11-1 and TRBJ2-3, with unresolved D. Deletions cut 2 bases from V and 5 bases from J, with 8 bases between. CDR1 is SGHAT and CDR2 is FQDESV in the germline V gene (reference sequence). CDR3 length: 13 amino acids.

The sample holds one count of this clonotype. The junction departs from germline at one end; a sequencing error may be responsible. The genes are TRBV11-3 and TRBJ1-1; D unclear. The CDR3 runs 15 residues. CDR1 is SGHNT and CDR2 is YENEEA in the germline V gene. The CDR3 region is CASSLDLSGNTEVFF. In DNA form, the CDR3 reads TGTGCCAGCAGTTTAGACCTCTCGGGAAACACTGAAGTTTTCTTT. Filled out from reference TRBV11-3 and TRBJ1-1, the complete variable domain reads EAGVVQSPRYKIIEKKQPVAFWCNPISGHNTLYWYLQNLGQGPELLIRYENEEAVDDSQLPKDRFSAERLKGVDSTLKIQPAELGDSAVYLCASSLDLSGNTEVFFGQGTRLTVV.

In the case of this clonotype: The CDR3 does not end in the conserved phenylalanine or tryptophan, so this is likely a read error. This chain uses TRBV20-1 with TRBJ1-1, with D uncertain. V was cut by 4 bases and J by 7 bases, with 16 bases left in between. The CDR3 sequence is 13 residues long. Looked up from germline, CDR1 is DFQATT and CDR2 is SNEGSKA (reference sequence). The CDR3 sequence is CSAKPPIGGEAFL. The DNA for the CDR3 is TGCAGTGCTAAACCCCCAATTGGCGGTGAAGCTTTCCTT.

Of note for this clonotype: A clone one base away is much larger, so this may be a read error. In this CDR3 the conserved last residue, phenylalanine or tryptophan, is missing, so a read error is likely. The chain is built from TRBV6-2 or TRBV6-3 and TRBJ1-2, with TRBD1 as a possible D gene (5 bases). Germline V lookup: CDR1 MNHEY, CDR2 SVGEGT. With 2 bases removed from V and 8 bases from J, the gap between germline ends came to 12 bases. The CDR3 is made up of 13 amino acids. The CDR3, as DNA: TGTGCCAGCAGTTACGAGCCCCGGGACGGCTACACCTTA. Encoded protein: CASSYEPRDGYTL.

This clonotype was recorded many times. This chain links TRBV5-5 with TRBJ2-5, with 10 bases identical to TRBD1. CDR3 length: 15 amino acids. V dropped 4 bases and J dropped 4; count of bases not matched to a gene: 7. Germline V CDR1 and CDR2: SGHKS, YYEKEE (reference sequence). The CDR3 region has the DNA TGTGCCAGCAGCGATTATAGACAGGGGGCAGAGACCCAGTACTTC. Translated, it gives CASSDYRQGAETQYF.

This chain links TRBV5-1 with TRBJ2-7; the match to TRBD2 covers 9 bases. This CDR3 is 15 amino acids long. Losses at the gene ends were 5 bases for V and 2 bases for J; bases not matched to a gene: 8. Germline CDR1 SGHRS, CDR2 YFSETQ. CDR3 in DNA: TGCGCCAGCAGACCGGGGACTAGCTATGCCTACGAGCAGTACTTC. It specifies CASRPGTSYAYEQYF.

The chain is built from TRBV4-3 and TRBJ1-2; maybe TRBD1 (6 bases). The CDR3 has 17 residues. V was clipped by 3 bases and J by 3 bases, with 20 bases between them. Germline-derived CDR1 and CDR2 are LGHNA and YSLEER. The CDR3 reads CASSQDPRRGMDYGYTF. The CDR3, as DNA: TGCGCCAGCAGCCAGGATCCCCGTAGGGGGATGGACTATGGCTACACCTTC.

In the case of this clonotype: An end of the junction differs from the germline gene, which may be a read error. This chain uses TRBV29-1 with TRBJ1-2; D gene unclear. The CDR3 is 12 residues long. Germline V gene sequence: CDR1 SQVTM, CDR2 ANQGSEA. CDR3 loop: CNVLGSPYGYTF. The CDR3 DNA sequence: TGCAACGTTCTCGGCAGCCCTTATGGCTACACCTTC.

With regard to this clonotype: No conserved phenylalanine or tryptophan is present at the end of the CDR3, so a read error is the likely explanation. This rearrangement joins TRBV6-5 to TRBJ1-2; 8 bases agree with TRBD1. The CDR3 is 16 residues long. V lost 4 bases and J lost 3; bases outside the gene matches: 10. Per the germline V gene, CDR1 is MNHEY and CDR2 is SVGAGI. The CDR3 bases are TGTGCCAGCAGTTCCACCGGACAGGGAGGGGACTATGGCTACACCTTA. Its protein is CASSSTGQGGDYGYTL.

V is TRBV6-2 or TRBV6-3 and J is TRBJ1-5; D gene uncertain. The J call is doubtful: the DNA matches TRBJ2-3 better. The CDR3 runs 15 residues. The germline V gene encodes CDR1 MNHEY and CDR2 SVGEGT. This chain's CDR3 is CASSYMRISNQPQYF. As DNA, the CDR3 is TGTGCCAGCAGTTACATGAGGATTAGCAATCAGCCCCAGTATTTT.

Points on this clonotype: At one end the junction does not follow the germline gene, possibly because of a read error. The rearrangement joins TRBV5-1 to TRBJ1-6; 9 positions match TRBD1. The CDR3 is made up of 16 amino acids. Germline V gene sequence: CDR1 SGHRS, CDR2 YFSETQ. CDR3 residues: CANSLKLGTGNSPLHF. The CDR3 coding sequence is TGCGCCAACAGCTTGAAACTAGGGACAGGGAATTCACCCCTCCACTTT.

As concerns this clonotype: A much larger clone differs by one base, so this may be a read error. This chain links TRBV20-1 with TRBJ1-3, with D tentatively TRBD1 (6 bases). Germline CDR1 reads DFQATT; CDR2 reads SNEGSKA (reference sequence). The CDR3 contains 15 residues. CDR3 residues: CSANPGRGSGNTLYF. In nucleotides, the CDR3 is TGCAGTGCTAATCCGGGCAGGGGATCCGGAAACACCTTATATTTT.

Regarding this clonotype: The junction departs from the called germline gene at one end, perhaps through a read error. The genes are TRBV11-3 and TRBJ2-2; 7 bases fit TRBD1. The CDR3 is made up of 14 amino acids. Germline CDR1 and CDR2: SGHNT and YENEEA. The CDR3 here is CASSPRDSNTGELF. For the CDR3, the DNA is TGTGCCAGCAGCCCAAGGGACAGCAATACCGGGGAGCTGTTT.

This clonotype was counted once. The CDR3 end shows no conserved phenylalanine or tryptophan, and so a read error is likely. The chain couples TRBV4-1 to TRBJ2-5; D perhaps matches TRBD2 (5 bases). Germline V gene data show CDR1 as MGHRA and CDR2 as YSYEKL. This CDR3 is built from 15 residues. In DNA form, the CDR3 reads TGCGCCAGCAGCCAAGATCGTAGCGTCCAAGAGAGCCAGTACCTC. Translation gives CASSQDRSVQESQYL.

J is TRBJ2-1 and V is TRBV7-3, with D possibly being TRBD2 (6 bases). The V gene's germline CDR1 is SGHTA and CDR2 FQGTGA. There are 14 residues in the CDR3. Trimming pared 6 bases from V and 2 bases from J, leaving 11 bases between. The CDR3 spells CASRRDQTYNEQFF. The CDR3 DNA sequence: TGTGCCAGCAGGCGGGACCAGACCTACAATGAGCAGTTCTTC. The entire variable domain, with the rest obtained from reference TRBV7-3 and TRBJ2-1, is as follows: GAGVSQTPSNKVTEKGKYVELRCDPISGHTALYWYRQSLGQGPEFLIYFQGTGAADDSGLPNDRFFAVRPEGSVSTLKIQRTERGDSAVYLCASRRDQTYNEQFFGPGTRLTVL.

Remarks on this clonotype: At one of its ends the junction is not consistent with the germline gene, which may arise from a read error. The CDR3 is CASSATGLDQSQHF. The CDR3 bases are TGTGCCAGCAGTGCGACAGGGTTAGATCAGTCCCAGCATTTT. The chain joins TRBV6-2 or TRBV6-3 to TRBJ1-5; 7 bases match TRBD1. Looked up from germline, CDR1 is MNHEY and CDR2 is SVGEGT. The CDR3 sequence is 14 residues long.

On this clonotype: This CDR3 is missing its conserved last phenylalanine or tryptophan, likely due to a read error. It is unclear where the CDR3 begins or ends on the DNA, so no DNA is shown, and the CDR3 is as TCRdb lists it. The chain combines TRBV6-2 or TRBV6-3 with TRBJ2-1; TRBD1, as called in the table, went unchecked against the DNA. The CDR3 is 12 amino acids long, termini counted. In germline, CDR1 is MNHEY, CDR2 SVGEGT. CDR3 sequence reads: CASSSWTGGKFS.

Notes on this clonotype: No conserved phenylalanine or tryptophan is present at the end of the CDR3, so a read error is the likely explanation. It is unclear where the CDR3 begins or ends on the DNA, so no DNA is shown, and the CDR3 is as TCRdb lists it. V and J are TRBV10-2 and TRBJ1-1; TRBD1, the table's D call, lacks a check against the DNA. The CDR3 comprises 15 residues, both ends counted. The germline V gene has CDR1 WSHSY and CDR2 SAAADI. The chain's CDR3 is CASSERTGGYTEVFL.